This T cell receptor (beta chain) was recorded in a study of blood T cell repertoires in COVID-19. Cohort assignment relied on participant-reported clinical history. From germline, CDR1 is SNHLY and CDR2 FYNNEI. The V gene lost 3 bases and the J gene lost 7 bases, with 10 bases spanning the gap. This CDR3 region has 13 residues. Original handling: Amplification from reference gene primers served as the basis for estimated nucleated cell counts. Profiling relied on immunoSEQ multiplex PCR, and the TCRdb table lists in-frame clones only, not all of them. V, J and clone size were drawn from that table, and D and trimming were deduced from the DNA. The table includes approximately 490,000 clones, about 90% detected once.

The sequence came from a woman aged 18-35 years who had recovered from COVID-19. The sample consisted of PBMCs or T cells enriched from blood (not recorded which). The rearrangement uses TRBV2 and TRBJ2-4; D perhaps matches TRBD2 (6 bases). The CDR3: CASSEGGSNIQYF. CDR3 bases: TGTGCCAGCAGTGAGGGGGGTAGCAACATTCAGTACTTC.